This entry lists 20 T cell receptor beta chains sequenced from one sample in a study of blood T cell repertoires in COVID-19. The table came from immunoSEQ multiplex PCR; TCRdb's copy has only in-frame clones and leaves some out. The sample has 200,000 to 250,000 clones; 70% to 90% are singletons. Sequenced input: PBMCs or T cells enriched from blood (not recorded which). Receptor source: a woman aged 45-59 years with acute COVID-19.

DNA for the CDR3: TGTGCCAGCAGCTGGGGGACGGGGGGCTCCTATAATTCACCCCTCCACTTT. As protein: CASSWGTGGSYNSPLHF. The chain recombines TRBV7-9 with TRBJ1-6; maybe TRBD1 (5 bases). Germline CDR1 is SEHNR and CDR2 is FQNEAQ (reference sequence). CDR3 size: 17 residues. V lost 4 bases and J lost 0, with 13 bases in between.

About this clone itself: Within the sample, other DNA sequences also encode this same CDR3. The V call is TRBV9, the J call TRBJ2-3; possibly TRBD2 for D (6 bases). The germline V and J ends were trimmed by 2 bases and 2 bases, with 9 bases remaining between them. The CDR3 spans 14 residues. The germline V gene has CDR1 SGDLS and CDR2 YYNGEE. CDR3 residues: CASSVSGSTDTQYF. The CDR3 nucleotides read TGTGCCAGCAGCGTTAGCGGCTCCACAGATACGCAGTATTTT. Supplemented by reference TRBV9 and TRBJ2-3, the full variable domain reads DSGVTQTPKHLITATGQRVTLRCSPRSGDLSVYWYQQSLDQGLQFLIQYYNGEERAKGNILERFSAQQFPDLHSELNLSSLELGDSALYFCASSVSGSTDTQYFGPGTRLTVL.

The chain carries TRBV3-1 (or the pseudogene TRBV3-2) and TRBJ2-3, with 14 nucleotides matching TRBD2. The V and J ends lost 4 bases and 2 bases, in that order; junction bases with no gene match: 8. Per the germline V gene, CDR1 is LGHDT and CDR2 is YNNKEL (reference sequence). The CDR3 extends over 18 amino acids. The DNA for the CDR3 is TGTGCCAGCAGCCTGACTAGCGGGAGGGCCCGGGACACAGATACGCAGTATTTT. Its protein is CASSLTSGRARDTDTQYF.

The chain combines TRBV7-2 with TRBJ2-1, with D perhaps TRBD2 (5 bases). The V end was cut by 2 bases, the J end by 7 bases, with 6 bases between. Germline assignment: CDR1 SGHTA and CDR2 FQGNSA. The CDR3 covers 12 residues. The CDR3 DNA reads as TGTGCCAGCAGCTTAAGGGAGAATGAGCAGTTCTTC. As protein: CASSLRENEQFF.

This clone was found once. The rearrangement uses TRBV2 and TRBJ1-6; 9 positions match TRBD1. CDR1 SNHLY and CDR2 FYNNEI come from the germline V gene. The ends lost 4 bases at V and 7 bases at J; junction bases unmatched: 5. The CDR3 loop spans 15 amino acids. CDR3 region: CASSVRGQGNSPLHF. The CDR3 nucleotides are TGTGCCAGCAGTGTTCGTGGACAGGGGAATTCACCCCTCCACTTT.

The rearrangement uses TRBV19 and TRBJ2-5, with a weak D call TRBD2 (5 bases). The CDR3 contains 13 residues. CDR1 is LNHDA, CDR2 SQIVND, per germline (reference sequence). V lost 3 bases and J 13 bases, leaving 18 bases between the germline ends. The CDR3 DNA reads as TGTGCCAGTAGTATCGCGACGGACTCATATCTGTACTTC. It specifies CASSIATDSYLYF.

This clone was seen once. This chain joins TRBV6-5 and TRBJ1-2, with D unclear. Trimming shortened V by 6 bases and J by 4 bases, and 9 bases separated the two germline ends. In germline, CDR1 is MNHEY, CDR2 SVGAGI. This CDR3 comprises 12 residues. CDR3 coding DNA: TGTGCCAGCAGCGCCCCGGGCTATGGCTACACCTTC. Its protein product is CASSAPGYGYTF.

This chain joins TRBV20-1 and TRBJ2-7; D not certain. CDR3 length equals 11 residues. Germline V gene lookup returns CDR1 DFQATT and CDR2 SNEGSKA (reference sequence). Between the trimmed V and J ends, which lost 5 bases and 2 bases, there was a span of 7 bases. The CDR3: CSARHTYEQYF. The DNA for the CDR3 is TGCAGTGCTCGACATACCTACGAGCAGTACTTC.

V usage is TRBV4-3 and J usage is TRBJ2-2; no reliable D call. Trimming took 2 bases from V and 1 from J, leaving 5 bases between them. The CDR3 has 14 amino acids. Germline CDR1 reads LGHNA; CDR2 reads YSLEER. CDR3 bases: TGCGCCAGCAGCCAACAGGAGAACACCGGGGAGCTGTTTTTT. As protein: CASSQQENTGELFF.

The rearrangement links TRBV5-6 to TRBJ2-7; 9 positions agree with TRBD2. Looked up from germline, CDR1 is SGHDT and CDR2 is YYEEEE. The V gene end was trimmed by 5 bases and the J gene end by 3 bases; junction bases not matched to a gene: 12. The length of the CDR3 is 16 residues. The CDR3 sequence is CASSPTTGLAFYEQYF. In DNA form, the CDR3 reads TGTGCCAGCAGTCCAACCACGGGACTAGCCTTCTACGAGCAGTACTTC.

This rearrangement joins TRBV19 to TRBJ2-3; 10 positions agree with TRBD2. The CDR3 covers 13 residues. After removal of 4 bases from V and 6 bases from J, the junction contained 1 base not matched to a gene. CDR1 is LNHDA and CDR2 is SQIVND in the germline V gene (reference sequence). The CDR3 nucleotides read TGTGCCAGTAGTACGGGACTAGCGGATACGCAGTATTTT. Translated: CASSTGLADTQYF.

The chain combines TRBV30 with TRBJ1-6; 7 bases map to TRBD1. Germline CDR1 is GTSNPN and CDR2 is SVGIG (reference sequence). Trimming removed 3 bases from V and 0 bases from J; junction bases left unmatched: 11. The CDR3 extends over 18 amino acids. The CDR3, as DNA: TGTGCCTGGAGCCGGGGACAGACAAGAAGCTCCTATAATTCACCCCTCCACTTT. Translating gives CAWSRGQTRSSYNSPLHF.

The CDR3 here is CASTGLAGGPLGGELFF. CDR3 DNA: TGTGCCAGCACAGGACTAGCGGGAGGGCCCCTTGGCGGGGAGCTGTTTTTT. This chain connects TRBV21-1 to TRBJ2-2; the table's D gene call, TRBD2, was not cross checked with the DNA. TRBV21-1 is classified as a pseudogene. There are 17 residues in the CDR3.

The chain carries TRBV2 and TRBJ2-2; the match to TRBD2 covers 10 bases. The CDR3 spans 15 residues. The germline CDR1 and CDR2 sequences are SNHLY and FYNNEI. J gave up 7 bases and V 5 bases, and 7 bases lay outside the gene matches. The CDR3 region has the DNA TGTGCCAGCAGTTTCGCTAGCGGGAGTATCGGGGAGCTGTTTTTT. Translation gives CASSFASGSIGELFF.

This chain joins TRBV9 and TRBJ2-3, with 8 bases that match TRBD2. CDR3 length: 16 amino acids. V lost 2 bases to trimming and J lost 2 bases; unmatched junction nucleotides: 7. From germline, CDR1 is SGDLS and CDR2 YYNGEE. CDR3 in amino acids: CASSVTGGRPTDTQYF. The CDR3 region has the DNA TGTGCCAGCAGCGTTACGGGAGGGCGCCCCACAGATACGCAGTATTTT.

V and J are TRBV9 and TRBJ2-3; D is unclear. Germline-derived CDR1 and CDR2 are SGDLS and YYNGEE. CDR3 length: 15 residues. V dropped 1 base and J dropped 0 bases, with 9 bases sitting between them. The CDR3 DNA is TGTGCCAGCAGCGTAATTGGCGGAAGCACAGATACGCAGTATTTT. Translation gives CASSVIGGSTDTQYF.

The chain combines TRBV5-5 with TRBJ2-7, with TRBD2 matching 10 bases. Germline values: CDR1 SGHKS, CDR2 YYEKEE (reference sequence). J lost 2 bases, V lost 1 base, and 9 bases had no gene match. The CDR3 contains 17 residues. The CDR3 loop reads CASSLRATSGITYEQYF. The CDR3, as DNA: TGTGCCAGCAGCTTGCGAGCTACTAGCGGGATTACCTACGAGCAGTACTTC.

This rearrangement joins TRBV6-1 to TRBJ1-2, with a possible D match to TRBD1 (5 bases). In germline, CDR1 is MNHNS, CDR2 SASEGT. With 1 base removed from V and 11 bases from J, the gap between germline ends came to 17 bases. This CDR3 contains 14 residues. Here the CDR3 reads CASSEVQATLGYTF. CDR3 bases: TGTGCCAGCAGTGAAGTACAGGCGACGTTGGGGTACACCTTC.

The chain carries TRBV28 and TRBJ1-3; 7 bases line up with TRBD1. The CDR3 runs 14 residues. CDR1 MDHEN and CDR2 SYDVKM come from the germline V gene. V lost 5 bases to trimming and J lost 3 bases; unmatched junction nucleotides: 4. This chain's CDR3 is CASSPDRVGNTIYF. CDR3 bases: TGTGCCAGCAGTCCAGACAGGGTTGGAAACACCATATATTTT.

The CDR3 nucleotides are TGTGCCAGCAGCTCAGGACAGGGAGTCTGGGGCTACACCTTC. It codes for CASSSGQGVWGYTF. The chain is built from TRBV7-2 and TRBJ1-2, with 8 nucleotides matching TRBD1. The CDR3 is 14 amino acids. Germline lookup yields CDR1 SGHTA and CDR2 FQGNSA. With V trimmed by 4 bases and J by 8 bases, 9 bases remained unmatched.